Sequencing of this TCR beta chain was carried out in a study of tumor T cells in aggressive B-cell lymphoma. This table comes from immunoSEQ multiplex PCR, and its TCRdb copy is limited to in-frame clones, with some not included. Seen here are 1,500 to 2,000 clones, around 94% observed once, and the top ten hold 6% to 8%. The CDR3 runs 24 residues. In regard to this clone: This specimen includes other DNA sequences encoding the same CDR3.

The rearrangement uses TRBV12-2 and TRBJ2-2; the D call of TRBD2 is as the table states it, not checked on the DNA. TRBV12-2 is noted as a pseudogene. The source material was tumor tissue. The receptor was derived from an adult with diffuse large B cell lymphoma. CDR3 DNA: TGTGCAAGACCCGTTTATCCGGGGGCGGAGGGACTAGCGGGAGGGTTGTGGCGCACCGGGGAGCTGTTTTTT. Amino acid sequence: CARPVYPGAEGLAGGLWRTGELFF.